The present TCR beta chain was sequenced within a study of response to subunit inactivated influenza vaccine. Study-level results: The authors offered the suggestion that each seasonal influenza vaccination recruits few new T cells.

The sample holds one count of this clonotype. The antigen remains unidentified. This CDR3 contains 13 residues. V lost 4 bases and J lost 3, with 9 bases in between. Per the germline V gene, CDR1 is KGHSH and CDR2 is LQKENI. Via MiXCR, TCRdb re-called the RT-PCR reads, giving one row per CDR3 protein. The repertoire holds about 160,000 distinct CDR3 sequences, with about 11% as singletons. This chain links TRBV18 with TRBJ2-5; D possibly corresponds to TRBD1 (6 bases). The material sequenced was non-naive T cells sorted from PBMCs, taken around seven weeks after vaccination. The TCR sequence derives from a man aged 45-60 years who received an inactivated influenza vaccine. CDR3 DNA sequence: TGTGCCAGCTCACTGCGGACAGAAGAGACCCAGTACTTC. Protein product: CASSLRTEETQYF.